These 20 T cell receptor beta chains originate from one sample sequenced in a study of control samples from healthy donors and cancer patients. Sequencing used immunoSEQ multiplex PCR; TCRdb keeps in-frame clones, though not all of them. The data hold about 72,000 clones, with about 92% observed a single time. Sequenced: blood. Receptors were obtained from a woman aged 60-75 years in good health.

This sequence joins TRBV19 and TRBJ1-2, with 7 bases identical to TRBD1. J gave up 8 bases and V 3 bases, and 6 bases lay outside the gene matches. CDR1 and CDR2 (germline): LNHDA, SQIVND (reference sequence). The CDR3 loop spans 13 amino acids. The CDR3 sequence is CASSMEGAKGYTF. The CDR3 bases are TGTGCCAGTAGTATGGAGGGGGCTAAAGGCTACACCTTC.

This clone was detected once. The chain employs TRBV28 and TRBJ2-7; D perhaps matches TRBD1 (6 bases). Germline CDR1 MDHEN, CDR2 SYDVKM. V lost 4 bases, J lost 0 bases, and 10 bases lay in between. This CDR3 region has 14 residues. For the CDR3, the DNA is TGTGCCAGCAGTTCATGGGACACCTCCTACGAGCAGTACTTC. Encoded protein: CASSSWDTSYEQYF.

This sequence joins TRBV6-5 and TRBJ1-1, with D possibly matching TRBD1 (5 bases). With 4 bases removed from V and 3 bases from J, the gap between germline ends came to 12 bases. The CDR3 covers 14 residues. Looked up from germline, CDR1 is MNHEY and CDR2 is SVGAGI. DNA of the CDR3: TGTGCCAGCAGTTTGGACGGGGGGGACACTGAAGCTTTCTTT. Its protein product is CASSLDGGDTEAFF.

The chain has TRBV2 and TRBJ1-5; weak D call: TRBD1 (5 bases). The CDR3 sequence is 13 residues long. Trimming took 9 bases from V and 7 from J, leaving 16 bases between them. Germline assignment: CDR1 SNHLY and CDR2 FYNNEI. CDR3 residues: CASNVWGEQPQHF. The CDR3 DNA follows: TGTGCCAGTAATGTTTGGGGGGAACAGCCCCAGCATTTT.

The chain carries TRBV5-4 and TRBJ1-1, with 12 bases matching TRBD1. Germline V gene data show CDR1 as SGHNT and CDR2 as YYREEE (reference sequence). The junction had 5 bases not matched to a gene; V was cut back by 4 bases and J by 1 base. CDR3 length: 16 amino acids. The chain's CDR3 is CASSTGTGGANTEAFF. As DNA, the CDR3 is TGTGCCAGCAGCACCGGGACAGGGGGCGCGAACACTGAAGCTTTCTTT.

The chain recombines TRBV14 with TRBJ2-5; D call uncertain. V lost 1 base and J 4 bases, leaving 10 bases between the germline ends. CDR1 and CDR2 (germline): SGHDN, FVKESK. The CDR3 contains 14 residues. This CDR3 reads CASSQVSVGETQYF. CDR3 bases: TGTGCCAGCAGCCAAGTCTCGGTCGGAGAGACCCAGTACTTC.

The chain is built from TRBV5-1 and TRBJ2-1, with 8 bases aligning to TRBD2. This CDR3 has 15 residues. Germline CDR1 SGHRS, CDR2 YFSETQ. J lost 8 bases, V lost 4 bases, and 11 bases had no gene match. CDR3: CASSLGLAGTDEQFF. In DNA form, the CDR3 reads TGCGCCAGCAGCCTGGGGCTAGCGGGTACAGATGAGCAGTTCTTC.

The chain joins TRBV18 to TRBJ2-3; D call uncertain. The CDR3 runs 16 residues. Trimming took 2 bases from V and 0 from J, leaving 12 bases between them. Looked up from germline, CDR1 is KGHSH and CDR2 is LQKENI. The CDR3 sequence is CASSPGRTTSTDTQYF. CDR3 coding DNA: TGTGCCAGCTCACCAGGACGGACCACTAGCACAGATACGCAGTATTTT.

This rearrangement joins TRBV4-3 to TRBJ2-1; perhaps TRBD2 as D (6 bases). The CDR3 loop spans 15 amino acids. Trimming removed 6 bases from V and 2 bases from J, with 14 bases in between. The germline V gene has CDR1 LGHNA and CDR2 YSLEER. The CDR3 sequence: CASSRMTSTYNEQFF. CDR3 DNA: TGCGCCAGCAGTCGAATGACTAGTACCTACAATGAGCAGTTCTTC.

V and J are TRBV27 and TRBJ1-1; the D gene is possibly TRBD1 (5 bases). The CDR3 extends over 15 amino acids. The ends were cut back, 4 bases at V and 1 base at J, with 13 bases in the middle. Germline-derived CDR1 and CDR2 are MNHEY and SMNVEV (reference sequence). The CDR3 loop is CASSWQGISNTEAFF. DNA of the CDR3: TGTGCCAGCAGTTGGCAGGGAATATCGAACACTGAAGCTTTCTTT.

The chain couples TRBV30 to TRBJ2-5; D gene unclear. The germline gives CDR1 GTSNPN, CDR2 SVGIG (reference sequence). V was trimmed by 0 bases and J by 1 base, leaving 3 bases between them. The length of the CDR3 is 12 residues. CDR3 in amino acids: CAWSVGQETQYF. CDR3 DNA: TGTGCCTGGAGTGTCGGCCAAGAGACCCAGTACTTC.

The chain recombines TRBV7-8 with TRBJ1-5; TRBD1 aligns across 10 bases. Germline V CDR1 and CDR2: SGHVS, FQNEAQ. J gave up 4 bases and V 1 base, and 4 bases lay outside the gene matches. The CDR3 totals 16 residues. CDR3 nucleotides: TGTGCCAGCAGCTTAGGGGACAGGGGAAATAATCAGCCCCAGCATTTT. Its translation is CASSLGDRGNNQPQHF.

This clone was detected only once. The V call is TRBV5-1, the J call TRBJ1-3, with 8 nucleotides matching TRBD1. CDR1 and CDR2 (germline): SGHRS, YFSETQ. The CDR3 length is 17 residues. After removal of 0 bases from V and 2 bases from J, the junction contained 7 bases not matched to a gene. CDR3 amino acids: CASSLGPGGSAGNTIYF. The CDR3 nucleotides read TGCGCCAGCAGCTTGGGGCCAGGGGGCTCGGCTGGAAACACCATATATTTT.

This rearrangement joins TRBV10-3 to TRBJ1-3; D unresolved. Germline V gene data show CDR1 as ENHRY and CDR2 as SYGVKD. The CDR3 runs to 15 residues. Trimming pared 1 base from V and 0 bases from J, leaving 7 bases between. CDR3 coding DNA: TGTGCCATCAGTGAGTGGCAAACCTCTGGAAACACCATATATTTT. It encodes CAISEWQTSGNTIYF.

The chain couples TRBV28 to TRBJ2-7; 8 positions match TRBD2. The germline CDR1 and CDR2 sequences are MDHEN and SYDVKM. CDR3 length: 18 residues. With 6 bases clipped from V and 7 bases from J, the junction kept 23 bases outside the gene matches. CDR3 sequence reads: CASSIWVFRGAGESEQYF. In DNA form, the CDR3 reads TGTGCCAGCAGCATCTGGGTTTTCCGTGGAGCGGGAGAAAGTGAGCAGTACTTC.

The CDR3 loop is CASSESSRFVHEQYF. CDR3 nucleotide sequence: TGCGCCAGCAGTGAGTCGAGCAGATTTGTCCACGAGCAGTACTTC. V and J are TRBV10-2 and TRBJ2-7, with D unclear. V lost 0 bases to trimming and J lost 5 bases, with 14 bases between them. CDR1 and CDR2 (germline): WSHSY, SAAADI. The CDR3 has 15 amino acids.

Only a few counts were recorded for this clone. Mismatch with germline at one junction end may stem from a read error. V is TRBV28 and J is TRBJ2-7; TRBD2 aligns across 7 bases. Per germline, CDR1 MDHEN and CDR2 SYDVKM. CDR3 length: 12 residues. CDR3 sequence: CAGSGNSYEQYF. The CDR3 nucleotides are TGTGCCGGCAGCGGGAACTCCTACGAGCAGTACTTC.

The CDR3 nucleotides are TGTGCCAGCAGTTACTCCGGGGGGCCCCATACGCAGTATTTT. Translating it yields CASSYSGGPHTQYF. The chain is built from TRBV6-5 and TRBJ2-3; TRBD2 might be the D (7 bases). Trimming removed 0 bases from V and 7 bases from J, with 11 bases in between. Germline V gives CDR1 MNHEY, CDR2 SVGAGI. The CDR3 spans 14 residues.

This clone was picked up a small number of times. CDR3 sequence: CAWSTGQGAGQPQHF. CDR3 nucleotide sequence: TGTGCCTGGAGTACGGGGCAGGGGGCAGGTCAGCCCCAGCATTTT. V gene TRBV30 combines with J gene TRBJ1-5; 8 bases match TRBD1. CDR3 size: 15 residues. Looked up from germline, CDR1 is GTSNPN and CDR2 is SVGIG (reference sequence). Losses at the gene ends were 2 bases for V and 6 bases for J; bases not matched to a gene: 9.

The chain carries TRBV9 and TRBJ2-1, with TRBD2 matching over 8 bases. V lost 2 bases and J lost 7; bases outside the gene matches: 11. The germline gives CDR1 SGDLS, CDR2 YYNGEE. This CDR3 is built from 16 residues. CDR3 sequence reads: CASSVSGAGVRNEQFF. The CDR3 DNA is TGTGCCAGCAGCGTCTCGGGAGCGGGAGTCAGGAATGAGCAGTTCTTC.